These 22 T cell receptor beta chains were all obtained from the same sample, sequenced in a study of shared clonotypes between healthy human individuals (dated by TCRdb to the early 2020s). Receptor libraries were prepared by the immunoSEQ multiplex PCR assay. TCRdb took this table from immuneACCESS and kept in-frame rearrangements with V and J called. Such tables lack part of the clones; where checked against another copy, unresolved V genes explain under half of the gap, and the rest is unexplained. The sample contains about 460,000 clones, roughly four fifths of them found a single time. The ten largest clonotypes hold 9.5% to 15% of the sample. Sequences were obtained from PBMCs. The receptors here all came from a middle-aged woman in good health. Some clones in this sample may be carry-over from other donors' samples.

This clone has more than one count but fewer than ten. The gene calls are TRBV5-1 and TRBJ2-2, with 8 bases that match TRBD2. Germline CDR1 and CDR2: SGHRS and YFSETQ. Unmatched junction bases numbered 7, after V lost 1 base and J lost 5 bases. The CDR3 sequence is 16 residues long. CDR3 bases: TGCGCCAGCAGCTTGAGAGCGGGAGAGGGTACCGGGGAGCTGTTTTTT. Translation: CASSLRAGEGTGELFF.

CDR3 in amino acids: CASSQAGGRGNIQYF. The CDR3 nucleotides read TGCGCCAGCAGCCAAGCAGGGGGCCGGGGGAACATTCAGTACTTC. The gene calls are TRBV4-1 and TRBJ2-4, with 8 bases fitting TRBD1. CDR1 and CDR2 from the germline V gene are MGHRA and YSYEKL. V was pared by 1 base and J by 7 bases, with 6 bases of the junction left unmatched. This CDR3 is 15 amino acids long.

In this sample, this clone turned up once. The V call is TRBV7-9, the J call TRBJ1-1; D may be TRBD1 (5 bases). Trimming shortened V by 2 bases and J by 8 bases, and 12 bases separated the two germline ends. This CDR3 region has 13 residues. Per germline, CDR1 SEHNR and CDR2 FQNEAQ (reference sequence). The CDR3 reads CASSLYSRTEAFF. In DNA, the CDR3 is TGTGCCAGCAGCTTATACTCCAGGACAGAAGCTTTCTTT.

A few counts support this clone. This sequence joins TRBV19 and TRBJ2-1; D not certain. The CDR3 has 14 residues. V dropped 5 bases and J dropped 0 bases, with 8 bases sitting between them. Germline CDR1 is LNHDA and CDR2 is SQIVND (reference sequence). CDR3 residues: CASSVGSSYNEQFF. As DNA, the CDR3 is TGTGCCAGTAGTGTAGGAAGCTCCTACAATGAGCAGTTCTTC.

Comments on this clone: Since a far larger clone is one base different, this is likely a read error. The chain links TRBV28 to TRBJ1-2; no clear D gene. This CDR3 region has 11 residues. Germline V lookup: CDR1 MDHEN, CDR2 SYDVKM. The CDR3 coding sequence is TGTGCCAGCGGAAACTACTATGCCTACACCTTC. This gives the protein CASGNYYAYTF.

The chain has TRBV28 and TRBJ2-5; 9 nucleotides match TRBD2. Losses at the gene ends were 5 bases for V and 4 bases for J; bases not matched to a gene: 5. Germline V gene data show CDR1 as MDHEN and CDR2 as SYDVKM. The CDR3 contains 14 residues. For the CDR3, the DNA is TGTGCCAGCAGTACAAGCGGGAGGTCAGAGACCCAGTACTTC. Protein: CASSTSGRSETQYF.

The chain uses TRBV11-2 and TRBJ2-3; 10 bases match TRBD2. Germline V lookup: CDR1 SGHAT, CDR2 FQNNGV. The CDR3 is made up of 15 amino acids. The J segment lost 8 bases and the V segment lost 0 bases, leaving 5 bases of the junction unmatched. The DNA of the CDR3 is TGTGCCAGCAGCTTAGACGGTCTAGCGGGAGTTACGCAGTATTTT. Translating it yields CASSLDGLAGVTQYF.

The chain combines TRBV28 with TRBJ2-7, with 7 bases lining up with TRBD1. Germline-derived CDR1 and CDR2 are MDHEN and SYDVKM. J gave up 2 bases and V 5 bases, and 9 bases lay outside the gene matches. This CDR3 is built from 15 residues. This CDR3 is CASSPQTGLPYEQYF. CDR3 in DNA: TGTGCCAGCAGTCCACAGACAGGGTTGCCCTACGAGCAGTACTTC. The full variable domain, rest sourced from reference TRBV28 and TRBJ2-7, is DVKVTQSSRYLVKRTGEKVFLECVQDMDHENMFWYRQDPGLGLRLIYFSYDVKMKEKGDIPEGYSVSREKKERFSLILESASTNQTSMYLCASSPQTGLPYEQYFGPGTRLTVT.

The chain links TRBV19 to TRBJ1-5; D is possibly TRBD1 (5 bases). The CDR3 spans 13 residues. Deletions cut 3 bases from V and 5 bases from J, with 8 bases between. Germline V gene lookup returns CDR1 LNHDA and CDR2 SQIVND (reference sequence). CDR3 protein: CASSMGLDQPQHF. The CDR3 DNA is TGTGCCAGTAGTATGGGACTGGATCAGCCCCAGCATTTT.

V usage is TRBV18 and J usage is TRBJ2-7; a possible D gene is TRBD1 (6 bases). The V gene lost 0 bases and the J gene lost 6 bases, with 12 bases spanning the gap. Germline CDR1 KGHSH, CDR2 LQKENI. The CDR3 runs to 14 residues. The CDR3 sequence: CASSPPGTNLEQYF. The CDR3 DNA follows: TGTGCCAGCTCACCACCTGGGACAAATCTCGAGCAGTACTTC. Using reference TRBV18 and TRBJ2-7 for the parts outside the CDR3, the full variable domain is NAGVMQNPRHLVRRRGQEARLRCSPMKGHSHVYWYRQLPEEGLKFMVYLQKENIIDESGMPKERFSAEFPKEGPSILRIQQVVRGDSAAYFCASSPPGTNLEQYFGPGTRLTVT.

The CDR3, as DNA: TGTGCCAGCAGCTTGCAGGTTGGGGGATACGGCTACACCTTC. Protein sequence: CASSLQVGGYGYTF. This sequence joins TRBV4-2 and TRBJ1-2, with D maybe TRBD1 (5 bases). This CDR3 region has 14 residues. Trimming stripped 5 bases from V and 8 bases from J, with 18 bases between. Germline CDR1 LGHNA, CDR2 YNFKEQ.

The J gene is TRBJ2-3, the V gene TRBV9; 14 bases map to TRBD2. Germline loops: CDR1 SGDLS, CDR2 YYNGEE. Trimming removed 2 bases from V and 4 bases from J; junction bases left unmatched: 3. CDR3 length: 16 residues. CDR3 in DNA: TGTGCCAGCAGCGTGACTAGCGGGAGGGCCGCAGATACGCAGTATTTT. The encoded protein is CASSVTSGRAADTQYF.

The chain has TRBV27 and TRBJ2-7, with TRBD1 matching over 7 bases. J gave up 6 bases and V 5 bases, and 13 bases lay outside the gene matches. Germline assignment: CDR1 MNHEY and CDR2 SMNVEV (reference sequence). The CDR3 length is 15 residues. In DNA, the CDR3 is TGTGCCAGCAGTCTCTTAGGGCCACAGGGGAGCGAGCAGTACTTC. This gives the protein CASSLLGPQGSEQYF.

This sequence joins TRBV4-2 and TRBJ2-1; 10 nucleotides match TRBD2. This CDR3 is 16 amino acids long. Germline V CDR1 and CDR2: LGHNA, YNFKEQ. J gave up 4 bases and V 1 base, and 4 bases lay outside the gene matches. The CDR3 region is CASSQAGLALYNEQFF. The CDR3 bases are TGTGCCAGCAGCCAAGCGGGACTAGCGTTATACAATGAGCAGTTCTTC.

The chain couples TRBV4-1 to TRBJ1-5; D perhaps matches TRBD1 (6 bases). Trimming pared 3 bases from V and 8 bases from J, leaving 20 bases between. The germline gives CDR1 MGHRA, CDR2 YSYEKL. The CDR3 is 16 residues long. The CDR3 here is CASSHPPGGGTEPQHF. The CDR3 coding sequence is TGCGCCAGCAGCCACCCCCCGGGGGGGGGCACGGAGCCCCAGCATTTT.

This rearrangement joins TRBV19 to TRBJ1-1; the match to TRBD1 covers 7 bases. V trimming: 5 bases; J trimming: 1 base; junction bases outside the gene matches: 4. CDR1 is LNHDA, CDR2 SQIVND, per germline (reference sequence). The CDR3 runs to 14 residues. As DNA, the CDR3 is TGTGCCAGTAGTCTTCGGACAGGGAACACTGAAGCTTTCTTT. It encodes CASSLRTGNTEAFF.

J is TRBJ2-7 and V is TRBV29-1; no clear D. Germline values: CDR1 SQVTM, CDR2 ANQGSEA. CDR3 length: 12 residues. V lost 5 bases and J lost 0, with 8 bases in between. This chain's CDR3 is CSVRSPSYEQYF. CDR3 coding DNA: TGCAGCGTTCGGAGCCCCTCCTACGAGCAGTACTTC.

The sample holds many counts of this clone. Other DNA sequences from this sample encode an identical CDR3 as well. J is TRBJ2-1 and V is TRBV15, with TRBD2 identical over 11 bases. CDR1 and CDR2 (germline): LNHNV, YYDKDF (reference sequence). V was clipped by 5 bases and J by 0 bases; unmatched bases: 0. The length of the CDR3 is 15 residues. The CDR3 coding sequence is TGTGCCACCAGCGGGACTAGCGGCTCCTACAATGAGCAGTTCTTC. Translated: CATSGTSGSYNEQFF.

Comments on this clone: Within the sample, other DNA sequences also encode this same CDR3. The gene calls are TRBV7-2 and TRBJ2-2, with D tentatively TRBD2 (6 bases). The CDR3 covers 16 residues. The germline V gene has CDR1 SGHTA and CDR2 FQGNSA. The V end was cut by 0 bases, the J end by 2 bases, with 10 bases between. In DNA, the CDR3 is TGTGCCAGCAGCTTAGCGGGCGGGACCAACACCGGGGAGCTGTTTTTT. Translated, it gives CASSLAGGTNTGELFF.

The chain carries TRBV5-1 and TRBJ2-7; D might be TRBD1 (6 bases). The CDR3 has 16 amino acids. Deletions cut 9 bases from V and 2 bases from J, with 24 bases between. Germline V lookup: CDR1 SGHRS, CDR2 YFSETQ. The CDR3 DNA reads TGCGCCACCTCCCCCCAACCCGGGACACCAACCTACGAGCAGTACTTC. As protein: CATSPQPGTPTYEQYF.

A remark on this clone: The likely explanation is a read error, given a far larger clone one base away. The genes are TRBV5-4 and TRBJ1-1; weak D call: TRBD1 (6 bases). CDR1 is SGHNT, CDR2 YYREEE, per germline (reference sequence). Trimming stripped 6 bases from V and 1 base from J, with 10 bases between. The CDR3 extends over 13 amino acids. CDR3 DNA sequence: TGTGCCAGCAATGTGGACAGGAACACTGAAGCTTTCTTT. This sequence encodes CASNVDRNTEAFF. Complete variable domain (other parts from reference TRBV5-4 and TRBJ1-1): ETGVTQSPTHLIKTRGQQVTLRCSSQSGHNTVSWYQQALGQGPQFIFQYYREEENGRGNFPPRFSGLQFPNYSSELNVNALELDDSALYLCASNVDRNTEAFFGQGTRLTVV.

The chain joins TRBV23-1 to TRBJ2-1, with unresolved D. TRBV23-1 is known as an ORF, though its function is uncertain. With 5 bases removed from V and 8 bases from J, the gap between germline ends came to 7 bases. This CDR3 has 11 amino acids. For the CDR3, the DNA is TGCGCCAGCAGTTTCCGCGATGAGCAGTTCTTC. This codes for CASSFRDEQFF.